A single T cell receptor beta chain is shown here with its context. These data belong to a study of identical twins. Each CDR3 protein gets one entry after TCRdb re-called the 5' RACE reads with MiXCR. The repertoire has about 530,000 distinct CDR3 sequences, 20% to 25% of them found once; the top ten carry approximately 0.5%. Germline loops: CDR1 SGHRS, CDR2 YFSETQ. V shed 3 bases, J shed 0 bases, and the junction held 5 bases outside the gene matches. This CDR3 is built from 16 residues. The sample was also reused in another study, on yellow fever vaccine responses in identical twins.

The sequenced sample was CD4+ T cells sorted from blood. The rearrangement joins TRBV5-1 to TRBJ2-3; 9 bases are a match to TRBD2. The receptor's source is a young woman in good health. The CDR3 sequence: CASSSVTSGSTDTQYF. In DNA form, the CDR3 reads TGCGCCAGCAGCTCTGTGACTAGCGGAAGCACAGATACGCAGTATTTT.